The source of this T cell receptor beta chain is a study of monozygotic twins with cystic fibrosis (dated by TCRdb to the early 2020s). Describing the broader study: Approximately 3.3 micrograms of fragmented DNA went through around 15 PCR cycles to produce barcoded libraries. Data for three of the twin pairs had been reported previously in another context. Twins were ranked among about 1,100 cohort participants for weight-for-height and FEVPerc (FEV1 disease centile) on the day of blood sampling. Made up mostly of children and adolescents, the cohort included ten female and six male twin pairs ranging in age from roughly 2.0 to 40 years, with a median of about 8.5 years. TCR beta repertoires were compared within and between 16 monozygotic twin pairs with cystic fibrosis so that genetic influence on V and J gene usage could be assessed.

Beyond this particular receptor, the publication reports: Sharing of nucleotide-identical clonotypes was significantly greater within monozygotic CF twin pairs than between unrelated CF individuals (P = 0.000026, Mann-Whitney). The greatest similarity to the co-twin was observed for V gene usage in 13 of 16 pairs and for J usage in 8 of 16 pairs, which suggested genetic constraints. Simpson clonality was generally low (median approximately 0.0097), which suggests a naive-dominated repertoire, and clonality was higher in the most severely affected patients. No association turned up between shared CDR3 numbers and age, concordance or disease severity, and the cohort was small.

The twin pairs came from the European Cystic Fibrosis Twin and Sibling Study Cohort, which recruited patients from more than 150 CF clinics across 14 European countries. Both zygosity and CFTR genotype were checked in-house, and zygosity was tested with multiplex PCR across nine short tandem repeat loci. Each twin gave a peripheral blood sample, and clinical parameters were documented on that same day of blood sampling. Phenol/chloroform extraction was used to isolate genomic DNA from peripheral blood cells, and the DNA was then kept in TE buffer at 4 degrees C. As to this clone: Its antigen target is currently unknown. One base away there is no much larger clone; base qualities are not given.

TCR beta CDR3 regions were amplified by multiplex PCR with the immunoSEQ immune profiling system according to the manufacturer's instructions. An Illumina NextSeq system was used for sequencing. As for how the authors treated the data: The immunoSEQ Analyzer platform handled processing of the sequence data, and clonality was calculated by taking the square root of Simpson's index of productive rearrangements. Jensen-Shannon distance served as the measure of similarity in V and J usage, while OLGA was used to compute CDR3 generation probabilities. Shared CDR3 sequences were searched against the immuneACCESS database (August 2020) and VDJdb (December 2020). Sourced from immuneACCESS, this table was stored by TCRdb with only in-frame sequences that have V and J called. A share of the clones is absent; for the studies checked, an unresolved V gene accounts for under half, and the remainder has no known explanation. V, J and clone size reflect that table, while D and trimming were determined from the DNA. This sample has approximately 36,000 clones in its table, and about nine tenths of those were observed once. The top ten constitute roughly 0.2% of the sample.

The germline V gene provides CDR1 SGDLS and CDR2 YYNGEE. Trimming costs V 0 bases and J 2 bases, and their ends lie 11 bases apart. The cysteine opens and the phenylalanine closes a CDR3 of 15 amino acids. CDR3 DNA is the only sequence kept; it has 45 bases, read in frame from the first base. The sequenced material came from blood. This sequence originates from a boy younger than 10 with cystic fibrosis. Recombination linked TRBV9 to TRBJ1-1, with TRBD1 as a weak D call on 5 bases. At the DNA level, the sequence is TGTGCCAGCAGCGTAGGTGACAGTGCTAACACTGAAGCTTTCTTT. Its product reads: CASSVGDSANTEAFF.